One sample yielded the 18 T cell receptor beta chains listed below, sequenced in a study of blood T cell repertoires in COVID-19. Only in-frame clones appear in the TCRdb table, and some are missing; sequencing was by immunoSEQ multiplex PCR. Of tens of thousands of clones listed, about 82% are singletons. The specimen was peripheral blood. These receptors all come from a man aged 45-60 years with active COVID-19.

The rearrangement links TRBV3-1 (or the pseudogene TRBV3-2) to TRBJ1-4; tentatively, D is TRBD1 (6 bases). There are 13 residues in the CDR3. The germline gives CDR1 LGHDT, CDR2 YNNKEL (reference sequence). Trimming stripped 4 bases from V and 5 bases from J, with 8 bases between. Here the CDR3 DNA reads TGTGCCAGCAGCCTCGGACAGAATGAAAAACTGTTTTTT. It encodes CASSLGQNEKLFF.

The V and J genes are TRBV7-2 and TRBJ2-5; 11 nucleotides match TRBD2. The CDR3 is 18 amino acids. Germline CDR1 is SGHTA and CDR2 is FQGNSA. Losses at the gene ends were 1 base for V and 5 bases for J; bases not matched to a gene: 12. Here the CDR3 reads CASSLVLSSGGSGETQYF. The CDR3 nucleotides are TGTGCCAGCAGCTTAGTGTTGTCTAGCGGGGGGTCGGGGGAGACCCAGTACTTC.

CDR3 region: CASSASLTRSYNSPLHF. In DNA, the CDR3 is TGTGCCAGCAGCGCTAGCCTAACCCGCTCCTATAATTCACCCCTCCACTTT. The chain joins TRBV7-2 to TRBJ1-6; no clear D. This CDR3 is 17 amino acids long. V lost 5 bases to trimming and J lost 0 bases, with 14 bases between them. Per the germline V gene, CDR1 is SGHTA and CDR2 is FQGNSA.

V usage is TRBV28 and J usage is TRBJ1-1; D gene uncertain. The germline CDR1 and CDR2 sequences are MDHEN and SYDVKM. The CDR3 loop spans 17 amino acids. Trimming shortened V by 1 base and J by 2 bases, and 17 bases separated the two germline ends. For the CDR3, the DNA is TGTGCCAGCAGTTTATTGCTCGGGATATGGGGAAACACTGAAGCTTTCTTT. Residues: CASSLLLGIWGNTEAFF. Full variable domain (rest looked up from reference TRBV28 and TRBJ1-1): DVKVTQSSRYLVKRTGEKVFLECVQDMDHENMFWYRQDPGLGLRLIYFSYDVKMKEKGDIPEGYSVSREKKERFSLILESASTNQTSMYLCASSLLLGIWGNTEAFFGQGTRLTVV.

The genes are TRBV6-2 or TRBV6-3 and TRBJ1-5; D unclear. Trimming stripped 0 bases from V and 7 bases from J, with 10 bases between. The CDR3 has 14 residues. Germline V CDR1 and CDR2: MNHEY, SVGEGT. The CDR3 spells CASSYSTERQPQHF. CDR3 bases: TGTGCCAGCAGTTACTCAACAGAGCGGCAGCCCCAGCATTTT.

V usage is TRBV4-1 and J usage is TRBJ1-2; 10 nucleotides align to TRBD1. The V gene's germline CDR1 is MGHRA and CDR2 YSYEKL. The length of the CDR3 is 13 residues. J was trimmed by 6 bases and V by 6 bases; bases with no gene match: 4. CDR3 amino acids: CASRPTGGNGYTF. In DNA form, the CDR3 reads TGCGCCAGCAGACCGACAGGGGGCAATGGCTACACCTTC.

The chain recombines TRBV7-2 with TRBJ1-5, with TRBD1 matching 8 bases. After removal of 4 bases from V and 2 bases from J, the junction contained 4 bases not matched to a gene. Germline V gene sequence: CDR1 SGHTA, CDR2 FQGNSA. The CDR3 has 15 residues. The CDR3 nucleotides are TGTGCCAGCAGCTCCCGGACAGGGCGCAATCAGCCCCAGCATTTT. Its translation is CASSSRTGRNQPQHF.

This chain joins TRBV6-5 and TRBJ2-7; 10 positions match TRBD2. From germline, CDR1 is MNHEY and CDR2 SVGAGI. The CDR3 loop spans 15 amino acids. Losses at the gene ends were 5 bases for V and 5 bases for J; bases not matched to a gene: 9. CDR3: CASSRTASGSHEQYF. In DNA form, the CDR3 reads TGTGCCAGCAGTCGCACGGCTAGCGGGAGCCACGAGCAGTACTTC.

The chain uses TRBV7-2 and TRBJ2-3; TRBD2 might be the D (7 bases). V dropped 1 base and J dropped 3 bases, with 11 bases sitting between them. CDR1 and CDR2 (germline): SGHTA, FQGNSA. The CDR3 runs to 15 residues. The DNA of the CDR3 is TGTGCCAGCAGCTTAGTGGGGGGGCAGACAGATACGCAGTATTTT. As protein: CASSLVGGQTDTQYF. Combining the CDR3 with reference TRBV7-2 and TRBJ2-3 gives the whole variable domain GAGVSQSPSNKVTEKGKDVELRCDPISGHTALYWYRQSLGQGLEFLIYFQGNSAPDKSGLPSDRFSAERTGGSVSTLTIQRTQQEDSAVYLCASSLVGGQTDTQYFGPGTRLTVL.

The J gene is TRBJ1-2, the V gene TRBV9, with 7 bases lining up with TRBD1. The CDR3 length is 15 residues. Germline V CDR1 and CDR2: SGDLS, YYNGEE. V dropped 3 bases and J dropped 0; count of bases not matched to a gene: 5. The CDR3 spells CASSARDSSNYGYTF. The CDR3 DNA reads TGTGCCAGCAGCGCCCGGGACAGTTCTAACTATGGCTACACCTTC.

CDR3 nucleotide sequence: TGTGCCAGCAGCCCTAGCGGGCCCTCCTACGAGCAGTACTTC. Amino acids: CASSPSGPSYEQYF. The chain recombines TRBV7-3 with TRBJ2-7, with TRBD2 identical over 8 bases. The CDR3 is 14 residues long. With V trimmed by 5 bases and J by 0 bases, 3 bases remained unmatched. Germline V gives CDR1 SGHTA, CDR2 FQGTGA.

The chain's CDR3 is CASSLIGTGASYGYTF. As DNA, the CDR3 is TGTGCCAGCAGCTTAATTGGGACAGGGGCTTCTTATGGCTACACCTTC. The chain carries TRBV5-6 and TRBJ1-2; 10 bases match TRBD1. The germline V gene encodes CDR1 SGHDT and CDR2 YYEEEE. CDR3 length: 16 amino acids. The J segment lost 5 bases and the V segment lost 2 bases, leaving 9 bases of the junction unmatched. Full variable domain (remainder filled in from reference TRBV5-6 and TRBJ1-2): DAGVTQSPTHLIKTRGQQVTLRCSPKSGHDTVSWYQQALGQGPQFIFQYYEEEERQRGNFPDRFSGHQFPNYSSELNVNALLLGDSALYLCASSLIGTGASYGYTFGSGTRLTVV.

The chain links TRBV27 to TRBJ2-7; 8 bases match TRBD1. The length of the CDR3 is 13 residues. Germline V gene lookup returns CDR1 MNHEY and CDR2 SMNVEV (reference sequence). The V segment lost 4 bases and the J segment 5 bases; nucleotides outside the gene matches: 4. This CDR3 is CASSYRGDDEQYF. CDR3 in DNA: TGTGCCAGCAGTTACAGGGGGGACGACGAGCAGTACTTC.

V and J are TRBV2 and TRBJ2-5; 8 nucleotides match TRBD2. The CDR3 is 14 residues long. Germline values: CDR1 SNHLY, CDR2 FYNNEI. Trimming at V came to 4 bases and at J to 6 bases, leaving 7 bases not matched to a gene. The CDR3 is CASSANREGKTQYF. In DNA, the CDR3 is TGTGCCAGCAGTGCGAACCGGGAGGGCAAGACCCAGTACTTC.

This clone occurred many times. The chain couples TRBV2 to TRBJ2-7; a weak D match, TRBD2 (6 bases). CDR1 and CDR2 from the germline V gene are SNHLY and FYNNEI. V lost 3 bases and J 11 bases, leaving 11 bases between the germline ends. The CDR3 contains 11 residues. CDR3 region: CASSDGGGEYF. CDR3 DNA sequence: TGTGCCAGCAGTGACGGCGGAGGGGAGTACTTC.

The chain has TRBV4-3 and TRBJ2-3; 8 nucleotides align to TRBD1. After removal of 3 bases from V and 8 bases from J, the junction contained 10 bases not matched to a gene. This CDR3 is built from 15 residues. Looked up from germline, CDR1 is LGHNA and CDR2 is YSLEER. The CDR3 here is CASSQDRVPGGTQYF. The CDR3 DNA reads as TGCGCCAGCAGCCAGGACAGGGTCCCTGGCGGTACGCAGTATTTT.

V and J are TRBV5-1 and TRBJ2-7; 11 nucleotides line up with TRBD2. With V trimmed by 2 bases and J by 2 bases, 6 bases remained unmatched. The CDR3 spans 16 residues. Germline loops: CDR1 SGHRS, CDR2 YFSETQ. CDR3 in amino acids: CASSFETSGETYEQYF. Written as DNA, the CDR3 is TGCGCCAGCAGCTTTGAGACTAGCGGGGAAACCTACGAGCAGTACTTC.

The chain combines TRBV3-1 (or the pseudogene TRBV3-2) with TRBJ2-2; D not resolved. The ends were cut back, 2 bases at V and 0 bases at J, with 10 bases in the middle. The CDR3 runs to 16 residues. CDR1 is LGHDT and CDR2 is YNNKEL in the germline V gene (reference sequence). In DNA, the CDR3 is TGTGCCAGCAGCCAATGGCAGGCTTCGAACACCGGGGAGCTGTTTTTT. It translates to CASSQWQASNTGELFF.